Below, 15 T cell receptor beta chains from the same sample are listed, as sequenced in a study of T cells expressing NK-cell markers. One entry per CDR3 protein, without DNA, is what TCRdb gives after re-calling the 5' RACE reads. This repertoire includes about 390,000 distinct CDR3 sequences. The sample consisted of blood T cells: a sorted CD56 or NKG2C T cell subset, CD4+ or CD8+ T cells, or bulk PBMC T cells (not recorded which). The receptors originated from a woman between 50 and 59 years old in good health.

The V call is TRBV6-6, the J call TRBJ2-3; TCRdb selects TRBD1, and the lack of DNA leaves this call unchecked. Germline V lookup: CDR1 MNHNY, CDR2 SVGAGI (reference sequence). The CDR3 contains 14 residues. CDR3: CASSGTVLADTQYF.

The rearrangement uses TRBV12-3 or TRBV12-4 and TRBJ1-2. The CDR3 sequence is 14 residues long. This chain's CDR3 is CASSLVGQIYGYTF.

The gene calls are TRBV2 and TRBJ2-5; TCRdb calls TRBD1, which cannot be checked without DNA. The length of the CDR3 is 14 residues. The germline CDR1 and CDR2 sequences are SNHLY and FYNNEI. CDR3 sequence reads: CASSLTGSSETQYF. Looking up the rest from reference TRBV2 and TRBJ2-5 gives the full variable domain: EPEVTQTPSHQVTQMGQEVILRCVPISNHLYFYWYRQILGQKVEFLVSFYNNEISEKSEIFDDQFSVERPDGSNFTLKIRSTKLEDSAMYFCASSLTGSSETQYFGPGTRLLVL.

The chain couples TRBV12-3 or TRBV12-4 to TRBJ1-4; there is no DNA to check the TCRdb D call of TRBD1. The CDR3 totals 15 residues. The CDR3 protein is CASSLAGAVNEKLFF.

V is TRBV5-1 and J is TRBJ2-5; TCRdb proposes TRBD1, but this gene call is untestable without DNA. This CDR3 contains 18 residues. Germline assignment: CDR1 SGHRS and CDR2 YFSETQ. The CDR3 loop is CASSSVGAGPTHQETQYF.

The CDR3 is CASSRDAGQGISGELFF. The V call is TRBV6-4, the J call TRBJ2-2; the TCRdb D gene call, TRBD1, has no DNA to confirm it. The CDR3 covers 17 residues. CDR1 is MRHNA and CDR2 is SNTAGT in the germline V gene.

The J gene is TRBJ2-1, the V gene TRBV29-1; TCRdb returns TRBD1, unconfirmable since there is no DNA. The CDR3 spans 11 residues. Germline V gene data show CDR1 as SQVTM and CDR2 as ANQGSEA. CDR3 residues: CSAPGVGEQFF.

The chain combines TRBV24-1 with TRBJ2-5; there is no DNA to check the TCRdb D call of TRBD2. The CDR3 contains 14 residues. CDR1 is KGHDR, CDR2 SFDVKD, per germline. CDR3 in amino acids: CATSGGSPKETQYF.

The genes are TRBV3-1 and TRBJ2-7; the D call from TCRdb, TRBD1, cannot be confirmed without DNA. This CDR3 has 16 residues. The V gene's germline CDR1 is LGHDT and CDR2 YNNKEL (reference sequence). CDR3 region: CASRHTGTGGSYEQYF.

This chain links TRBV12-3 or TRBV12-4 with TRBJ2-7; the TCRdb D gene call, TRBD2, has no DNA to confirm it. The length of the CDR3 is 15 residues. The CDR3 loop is CASSPPGLAAYEQYF.

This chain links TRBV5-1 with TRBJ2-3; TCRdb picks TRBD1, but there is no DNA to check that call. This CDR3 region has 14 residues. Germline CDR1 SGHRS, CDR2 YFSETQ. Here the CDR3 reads CASSLGLGEDTQYF.

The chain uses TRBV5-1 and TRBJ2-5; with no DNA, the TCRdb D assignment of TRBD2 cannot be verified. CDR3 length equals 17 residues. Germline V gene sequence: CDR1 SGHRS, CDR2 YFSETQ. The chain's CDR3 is CASSLDSGALPRETQYF.

CDR3 residues: CSVEDRGWNNEQFF. The V and J genes are TRBV29-1 and TRBJ2-1; TCRdb picks TRBD2, but there is no DNA to check that call. This CDR3 comprises 14 residues. CDR1 is SQVTM, CDR2 ANQGSEA, per germline.

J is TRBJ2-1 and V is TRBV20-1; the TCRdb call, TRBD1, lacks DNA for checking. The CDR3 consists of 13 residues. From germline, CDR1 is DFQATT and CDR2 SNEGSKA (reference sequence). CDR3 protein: CSAGTDTYNEQFF.

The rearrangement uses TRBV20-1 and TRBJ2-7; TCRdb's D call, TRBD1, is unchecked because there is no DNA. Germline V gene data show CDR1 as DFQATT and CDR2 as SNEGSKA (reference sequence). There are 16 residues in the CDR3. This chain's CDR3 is CSARVDTGYQLYEQYF.